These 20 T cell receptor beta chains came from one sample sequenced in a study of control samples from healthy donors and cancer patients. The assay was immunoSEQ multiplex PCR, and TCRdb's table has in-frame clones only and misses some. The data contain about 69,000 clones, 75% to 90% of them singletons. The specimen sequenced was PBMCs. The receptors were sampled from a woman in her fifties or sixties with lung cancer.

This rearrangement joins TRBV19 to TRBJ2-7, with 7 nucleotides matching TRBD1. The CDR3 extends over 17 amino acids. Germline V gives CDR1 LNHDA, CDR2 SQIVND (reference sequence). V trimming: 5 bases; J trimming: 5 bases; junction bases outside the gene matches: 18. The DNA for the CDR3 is TGTGCCAGTAGTCTTGGGGGACCGGGACAGTCCACTGACGAGCAGTACTTC. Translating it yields CASSLGGPGQSTDEQYF.

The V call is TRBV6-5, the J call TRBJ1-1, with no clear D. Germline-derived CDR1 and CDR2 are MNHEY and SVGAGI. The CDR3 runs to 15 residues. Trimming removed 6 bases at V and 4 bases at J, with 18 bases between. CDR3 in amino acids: CASRAGDPRVTEAFF. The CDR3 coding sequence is TGTGCCAGCAGAGCGGGAGATCCCCGGGTCACTGAAGCTTTCTTT.

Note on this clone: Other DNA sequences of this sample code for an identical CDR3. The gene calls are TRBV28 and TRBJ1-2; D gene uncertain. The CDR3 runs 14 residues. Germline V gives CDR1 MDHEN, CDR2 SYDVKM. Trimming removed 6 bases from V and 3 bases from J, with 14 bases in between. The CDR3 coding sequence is TGTGCCAGCAGCCCCACGGGAACCGACTATGGCTACACCTTC. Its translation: CASSPTGTDYGYTF.

CDR3 loop: CASTPGQGADTQYF. The CDR3 coding sequence is TGCGCCAGCACCCCGGGACAGGGGGCCGATACGCAGTATTTT. This chain links TRBV5-1 with TRBJ2-3; 12 positions agree with TRBD1. The V gene's germline CDR1 is SGHRS and CDR2 YFSETQ. With 6 bases clipped from V and 6 bases from J, the junction kept 5 bases outside the gene matches. CDR3 length: 14 residues.

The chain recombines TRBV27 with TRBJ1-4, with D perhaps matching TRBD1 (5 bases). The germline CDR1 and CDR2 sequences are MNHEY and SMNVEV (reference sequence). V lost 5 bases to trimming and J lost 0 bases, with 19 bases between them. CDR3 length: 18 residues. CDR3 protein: CASSPLRDLFATNEKLFF. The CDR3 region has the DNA TGTGCCAGCAGTCCTTTAAGGGACCTTTTTGCAACTAATGAAAAACTGTTTTTT.

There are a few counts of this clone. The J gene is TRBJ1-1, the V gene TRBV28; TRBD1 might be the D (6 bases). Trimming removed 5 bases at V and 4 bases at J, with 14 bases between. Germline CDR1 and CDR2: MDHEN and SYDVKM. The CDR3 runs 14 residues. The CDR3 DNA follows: TGTGCCAGCAGTATGAGGGGGGCCGGCACTGAAGCTTTCTTT. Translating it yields CASSMRGAGTEAFF.

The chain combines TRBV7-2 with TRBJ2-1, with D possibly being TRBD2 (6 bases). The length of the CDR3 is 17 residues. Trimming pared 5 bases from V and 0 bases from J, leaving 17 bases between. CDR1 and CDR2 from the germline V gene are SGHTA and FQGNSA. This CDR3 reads CASSLGSRGSSYNEQFF. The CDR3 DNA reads TGTGCCAGCAGCCTAGGTTCGCGGGGATCCTCCTACAATGAGCAGTTCTTC.

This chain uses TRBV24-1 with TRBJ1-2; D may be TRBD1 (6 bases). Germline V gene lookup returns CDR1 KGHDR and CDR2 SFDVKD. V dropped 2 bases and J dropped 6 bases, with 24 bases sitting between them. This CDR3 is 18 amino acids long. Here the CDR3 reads CATSDSGTRVGSRHGYTF. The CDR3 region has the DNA TGTGCCACCAGTGATTCCGGGACACGGGTAGGTAGTCGCCATGGCTACACCTTC.

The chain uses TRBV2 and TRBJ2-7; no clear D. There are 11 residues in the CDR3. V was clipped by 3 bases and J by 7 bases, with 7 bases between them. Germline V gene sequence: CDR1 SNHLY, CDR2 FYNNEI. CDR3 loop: CASSEIGEQYF. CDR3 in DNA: TGTGCCAGCAGTGAGATCGGGGAGCAGTACTTC.

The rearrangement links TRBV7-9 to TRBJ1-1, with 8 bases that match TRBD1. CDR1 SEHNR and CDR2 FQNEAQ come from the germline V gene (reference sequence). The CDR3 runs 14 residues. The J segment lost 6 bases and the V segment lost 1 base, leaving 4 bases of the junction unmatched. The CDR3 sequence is CASSLEAGGSEAFF. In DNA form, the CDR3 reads TGTGCCAGCAGCTTAGAGGCAGGGGGCTCTGAAGCTTTCTTT.

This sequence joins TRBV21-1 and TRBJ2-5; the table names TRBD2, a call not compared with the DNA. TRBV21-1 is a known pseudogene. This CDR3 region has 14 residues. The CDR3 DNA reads TGTGCCAGCAGCAAAGGCCCGGGGGAAGAGACCCAGTACTTC. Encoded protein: CASSKGPGEETQYF.

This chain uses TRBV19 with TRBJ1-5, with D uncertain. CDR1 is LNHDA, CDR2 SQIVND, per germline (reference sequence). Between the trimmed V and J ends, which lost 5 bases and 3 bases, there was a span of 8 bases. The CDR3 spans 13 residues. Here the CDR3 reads CASSDSFNQPQHF. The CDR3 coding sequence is TGTGCCAGTAGTGACTCCTTCAATCAGCCCCAGCATTTT.

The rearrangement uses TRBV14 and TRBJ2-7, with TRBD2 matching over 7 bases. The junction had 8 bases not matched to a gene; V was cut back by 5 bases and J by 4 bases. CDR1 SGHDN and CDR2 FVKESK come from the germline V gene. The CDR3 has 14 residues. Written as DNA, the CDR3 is TGTGCCAGCAGCTTCGGACTAGGCCCTTACGAGCAGTACTTC. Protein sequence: CASSFGLGPYEQYF.

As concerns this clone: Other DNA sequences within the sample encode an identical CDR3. Here the CDR3 DNA reads TGTGCCAGCAGCTTAGTAAGGACCGGGGAGCTGTTTTTT. Amino acids: CASSLVRTGELFF. V gene TRBV11-2 combines with J gene TRBJ2-2, with D unclear. The germline V gene encodes CDR1 SGHAT and CDR2 FQNNGV. The CDR3 has 13 amino acids. Between the trimmed V and J ends, which lost 1 base and 5 bases, there was a span of 5 bases.

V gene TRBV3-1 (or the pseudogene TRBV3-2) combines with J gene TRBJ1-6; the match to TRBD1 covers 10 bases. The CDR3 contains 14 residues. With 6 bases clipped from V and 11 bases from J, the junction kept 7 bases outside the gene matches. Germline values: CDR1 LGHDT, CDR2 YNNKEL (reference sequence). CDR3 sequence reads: CASRYGQGGAPLHF. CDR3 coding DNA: TGTGCCAGCAGGTATGGACAGGGGGGGGCACCCCTCCACTTT.

The DNA of the CDR3 is TGTGCCAGCAGCTTAGGGGGACAGGCTGAAGCTTTCTTT. Encoded protein: CASSLGGQAEAFF. This chain joins TRBV7-9 and TRBJ1-1; TRBD1 agrees at 8 bases. The CDR3 sequence is 13 residues long. Germline CDR1 reads SEHNR; CDR2 reads FQNEAQ (reference sequence). J gave up 6 bases and V 1 base, and 1 base lay outside the gene matches.

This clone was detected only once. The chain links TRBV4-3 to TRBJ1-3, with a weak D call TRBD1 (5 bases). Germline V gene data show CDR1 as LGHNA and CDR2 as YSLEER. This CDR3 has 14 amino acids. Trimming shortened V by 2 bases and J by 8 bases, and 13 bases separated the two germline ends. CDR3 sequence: CASSQKGGVDTIYF. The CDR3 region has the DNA TGCGCCAGCAGCCAAAAGGGAGGGGTAGACACCATATATTTT.

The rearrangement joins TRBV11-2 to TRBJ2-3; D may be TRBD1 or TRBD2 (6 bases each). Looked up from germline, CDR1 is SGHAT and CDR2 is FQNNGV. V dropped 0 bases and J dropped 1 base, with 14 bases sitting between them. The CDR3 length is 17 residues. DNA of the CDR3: TGTGCCAGCAGCTTAGAGGGTTGGGGGGCCGGCACAGATACGCAGTATTTT. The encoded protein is CASSLEGWGAGTDTQYF.

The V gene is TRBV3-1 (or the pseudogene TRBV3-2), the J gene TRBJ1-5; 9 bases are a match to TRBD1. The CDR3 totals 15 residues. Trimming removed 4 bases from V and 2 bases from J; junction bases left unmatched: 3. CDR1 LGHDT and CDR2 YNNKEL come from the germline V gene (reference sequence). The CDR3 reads CASSPRDRGNQPQHF. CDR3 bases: TGTGCCAGCAGCCCAAGGGACAGGGGCAATCAGCCCCAGCATTTT.

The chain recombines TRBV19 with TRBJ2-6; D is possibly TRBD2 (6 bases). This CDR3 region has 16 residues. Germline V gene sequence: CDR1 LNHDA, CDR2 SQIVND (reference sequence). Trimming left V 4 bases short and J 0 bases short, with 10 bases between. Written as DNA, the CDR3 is TGTGCCAGTAGTAGCGGGACGGTCTCTGGGGCCAACGTCCTGACTTTC. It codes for CASSSGTVSGANVLTF.